Listed here are 14 T cell receptor beta chains from one sample, sequenced in a study of cytotoxic CD8 clonotypes in ibrutinib-treated CLL. Using immunoSEQ multiplex PCR, the repertoire was profiled, and TCRdb retains in-frame clones only, with some absent. The table records about 130,000 clones, roughly three quarters of them present only once. The source material was PBMCs, sampled after 12 months of ibrutinib treatment. The source of these receptors is a human donor with chronic lymphocytic leukemia.

This clone was counted a few times. The gene calls are TRBV10-2 and TRBJ2-5; D is undetermined. Trimming pared 4 bases from V and 3 bases from J, leaving 6 bases between. Germline CDR1 WSHSY, CDR2 SAAADI. The CDR3 sequence is 12 residues long. CDR3 bases: TGCGCCAGCAGTGCTCAGAAAGAGACCCAGTACTTC. Protein: CASSAQKETQYF.

This clone was seen only once. J is TRBJ2-7 and V is TRBV5-4; 8 nucleotides agree with TRBD1. CDR1 SGHNT and CDR2 YYREEE come from the germline V gene (reference sequence). The CDR3 runs to 14 residues. The ends lost 2 bases at V and 1 base at J; junction bases unmatched: 2. The CDR3 DNA follows: TGTGCCAGCAGCTTCGGGACAGGATCCTACGAGCAGTACTTC. Its translation is CASSFGTGSYEQYF. Full variable domain (outside the CDR3, taken from reference TRBV5-4 and TRBJ2-7): ETGVTQSPTHLIKTRGQQVTLRCSSQSGHNTVSWYQQALGQGPQFIFQYYREEENGRGNFPPRFSGLQFPNYSSELNVNALELDDSALYLCASSFGTGSYEQYFGPGTRLTVT.

This clone was seen only a few times. This chain joins TRBV11-2 and TRBJ2-1, with D uncertain. Between the trimmed V and J ends, which lost 2 bases and 2 bases, there was a span of 13 bases. Germline-derived CDR1 and CDR2 are SGHAT and FQNNGV. The CDR3 runs to 16 residues. CDR3 sequence reads: CASSLLGDPAYNEQFF. The CDR3 coding sequence is TGTGCCAGCAGCTTACTTGGCGACCCGGCCTACAATGAGCAGTTCTTC.

This chain links TRBV11-2 with TRBJ2-5; D is unclear. The CDR3 spans 13 residues. Germline V CDR1 and CDR2: SGHAT, FQNNGV. Deletions cut 5 bases from V and 1 base from J, with 8 bases between. The CDR3 loop is CASSLGSQETQYF. DNA of the CDR3: TGTGCCAGCAGCCTGGGGTCCCAAGAGACCCAGTACTTC.

The table lists this clone with a few counts. V and J are TRBV5-6 and TRBJ2-2; D is uncertain. Looked up from germline, CDR1 is SGHDT and CDR2 is YYEEEE. The V and J ends lost 2 bases and 7 bases respectively, with 3 bases between them. CDR3 length: 11 residues. The CDR3 sequence is CASSLHGELFF. In nucleotides, the CDR3 is TGTGCCAGCAGCTTACACGGGGAGCTGTTTTTT.

This sequence joins TRBV9 and TRBJ2-1; no reliable D call. V was trimmed by 0 bases and J by 9 bases, leaving 10 bases between them. Germline CDR1 and CDR2: SGDLS and YYNGEE. CDR3 length: 13 residues. CDR3: CASSVATMGEQFF. CDR3 bases: TGTGCCAGCAGCGTAGCCACAATGGGTGAGCAGTTCTTC. Complete variable domain (other parts from reference TRBV9 and TRBJ2-1): DSGVTQTPKHLITATGQRVTLRCSPRSGDLSVYWYQQSLDQGLQFLIQYYNGEERAKGNILERFSAQQFPDLHSELNLSSLELGDSALYFCASSVATMGEQFFGPGTRLTVL.

The chain carries TRBV27 and TRBJ2-6; perhaps TRBD1 as D (6 bases). Per germline, CDR1 MNHEY and CDR2 SMNVEV (reference sequence). This CDR3 region has 18 residues. Trimming left V 5 bases short and J 0 bases short, with 17 bases between. The CDR3 protein is CASSPRTDLYSGANVLTF. CDR3 bases: TGTGCCAGCAGTCCCCGGACAGATCTATACTCTGGGGCCAACGTCCTGACTTTC.

The chain carries TRBV6-6 and TRBJ2-5; 14 bases fit TRBD2. The V gene end was trimmed by 6 bases and the J gene end by 5 bases; junction bases not matched to a gene: 5. Germline CDR1 and CDR2: MNHNY and SVGAGI (reference sequence). This CDR3 comprises 15 residues. CDR3 sequence (DNA): TGTGCCAGCAGCCAGGGACTAGCGGGAGTGGAGACCCAGTACTTC. The encoded protein is CASSQGLAGVETQYF.

The chain employs TRBV7-2 and TRBJ2-2; D is ambiguous. The V end lost 3 bases, the J end lost 6 bases, and 5 bases lay between the germline ends. Germline lookup yields CDR1 SGHTA and CDR2 FQGNSA. CDR3 size: 12 residues. As DNA, the CDR3 is TGTGCCAGCAGCTTCTCTTCCGGGGAGCTGTTTTTT. Translation: CASSFSSGELFF.

This chain links TRBV28 with TRBJ2-1; 10 bases line up with TRBD2. The V segment lost 3 bases and the J segment 7 bases; nucleotides outside the gene matches: 12. Germline CDR1 MDHEN, CDR2 SYDVKM. This CDR3 has 17 residues. In nucleotides, the CDR3 is TGTGCCAGCAGTTTTCCCGCTAGCGGGAGTTCGTGGAATGAGCAGTTCTTC. Its protein product is CASSFPASGSSWNEQFF.

V is TRBV7-6 and J is TRBJ2-1; TRBD2 agrees at 12 bases. From germline, CDR1 is SGHVS and CDR2 FNYEAQ. J lost 2 bases, V lost 5 bases, and 10 bases had no gene match. The CDR3 extends over 18 amino acids. The CDR3, as DNA: TGTGCCAGCAGCCTGCTGGCTAGCGGGAGGGCAGCCTACAATGAGCAGTTCTTC. This codes for CASSLLASGRAAYNEQFF.

This clone was detected a few times. The chain recombines TRBV30 with TRBJ1-1; TRBD1 might be the D (5 bases). V was trimmed by 4 bases and J by 5 bases, leaving 20 bases between them. CDR3 length: 15 residues. Germline V lookup: CDR1 GTSNPN, CDR2 SVGIG (reference sequence). The CDR3 here is CAWKRLQGRRTEAFF. CDR3 DNA sequence: TGTGCCTGGAAAAGGTTGCAGGGACGACGTACTGAAGCTTTCTTT. Drawing the rest from reference TRBV30 and TRBJ1-1, the complete variable domain is SQTIHQWPATLVQPVGSPLSLECTVEGTSNPNLYWYRQAAGRGLQLLFYSVGIGQISSEVPQNLSASRPQDRQFILSSKKLLLSDSGFYLCAWKRLQGRRTEAFFGQGTRLTVV.

In regard to this clone: Other DNA variants within this sample encode the same CDR3. The chain couples TRBV30 to TRBJ1-4; D is unresolved. V dropped 0 bases and J dropped 7 bases, with 9 bases sitting between them. CDR3 length: 13 amino acids. Per germline, CDR1 GTSNPN and CDR2 SVGIG (reference sequence). The DNA for the CDR3 is TGTGCCTGGAGTGTACTTGGGCCTGAAAAACTGTTTTTT. It is translated as CAWSVLGPEKLFF.

The chain employs TRBV27 and TRBJ1-1; TRBD1 matches at 8 bases. The germline V gene encodes CDR1 MNHEY and CDR2 SMNVEV (reference sequence). There are 15 residues in the CDR3. V was pared by 6 bases and J by 5 bases, with 11 bases of the junction left unmatched. The CDR3 DNA sequence: TGTGCCAGCAGCCCCCAAGGACAGGGATGGACTGAAGCTTTCTTT. This codes for CASSPQGQGWTEAFF.